A selection of T cell receptor beta chains follows, all from one sample in a study of PD-1 blockade in classical Hodgkin lymphoma. Data came from immunoSEQ multiplex PCR; TCRdb stores just in-frame clones and leaves some out. Altogether approximately 9,300 clones are present, about 91% being singletons, with the ten largest covering roughly 8%. Sequencing was done on a sample of CD8+ T cells from blood. These receptor sequences come from a human donor with classical Hodgkin lymphoma. CDR3s include the opening cysteine and the closing phenylalanine or tryptophan.

v_call: TRBV4-1; cdr3_aa: CASSQDRWIADRPSYNEQFF
v_call: TRBV4-2; cdr3_aa: CASSQDGASGNYNEQFF
v_call: TRBV11-2; cdr3_aa: CASSLGVGGPKTQYF
v_call: TRBV19; cdr3_aa: CASISAQLANTGELFF
v_call: TRBV13; cdr3_aa: CASSSGTPQTDTQYF
v_call: TRBV27; cdr3_aa: CASSLSYAAYEQYF
v_call: TRBV10-1; cdr3_aa: CASSESLWREVKAYNEQFF
v_call: TRBV30; cdr3_aa: CAWSPDSGNTIYF
v_call: TRBV7-9; cdr3_aa: CASSQDYQGRTQYF
v_call: TRBV11-2; cdr3_aa: CASSGTSGDTGELFF
v_call: TRBV5-5; cdr3_aa: CASSLWGHLSRDTEAFF
v_call: TRBV11-2; cdr3_aa: CASSLDRVHTGELFF
v_call: TRBV6-5; cdr3_aa: CASSYGLYEQYF
v_call: TRBV4-1; cdr3_aa: CASSQEAGADEKLFF
v_call: TRBV5-5; cdr3_aa: CASSLDPGSYNEQFF
v_call: TRBV7-9; cdr3_aa: CASSPTGPPEQYF
v_call: TRBV7-2; cdr3_aa: CASSPDNGGSEQYF
v_call: TRBV21-1; cdr3_aa: CASSKGNRVRLPSIPGHPNEQYF
v_call: TRBV11-2; cdr3_aa: CASSLDRGPNQPQHF
v_call: TRBV27; cdr3_aa: CASSLYVGDYGYTF
v_call: TRBV4-1; cdr3_aa: CASSRQWTSGSHYEQYF
v_call: TRBV4-3; cdr3_aa: CASSRTSGAGANVLTF
v_call: TRBV6-5; cdr3_aa: CASSYTGIPEAFF
v_call: TRBV5-1; cdr3_aa: CASSPGQGIDNEKLFF
v_call: TRBV11-3; cdr3_aa: CASSLGWLSEQYF
v_call: TRBV12-5; cdr3_aa: CASGSSGSGTDTQYF
v_call: TRBV30; cdr3_aa: CAWSVLNNSPLHF
v_call: TRBV9; cdr3_aa: CASSVVLFADEQFF
v_call: TRBV5-6; cdr3_aa: CASSLAGAGTGNTGELFF
v_call: TRBV6-5; cdr3_aa: CASSYSYGTEAFF
v_call: TRBV27; cdr3_aa: CASSPGMGSPEQFF
v_call: TRBV27; cdr3_aa: CASSLLLAYSYNEQFF
v_call: TRBV14; cdr3_aa: CASSQLQAYGYTF
v_call: TRBV23-1; cdr3_aa: CASSQYVRSLAKNIQYF
v_call: TRBV13; cdr3_aa: CASSLEGLGGSYNEQFF
v_call: TRBV30; cdr3_aa: CAWRNRGIETQYF
v_call: TRBV28; cdr3_aa: CASSLSVGGSFFPGYTF
v_call: TRBV6-1; cdr3_aa: CASRKGRDYNEQFF
v_call: TRBV6-1; cdr3_aa: CASSEGTGHTDTQYF
v_call: TRBV28; cdr3_aa: CASRTGHPPTGELFF
v_call: TRBV28; cdr3_aa: CASSRDTDTQYF
v_call: TRBV10-3; cdr3_aa: CAISEGLAGYTF
v_call: TRBV19; cdr3_aa: CASSMPGTLAGGRYNEQFF
v_call: TRBV11-2; cdr3_aa: CASSEGDGGPPETQYF
v_call: TRBV7-9; cdr3_aa: CASSRKEEQFF
v_call: TRBV27; cdr3_aa: CASGVGGNSPLHF